The source of this T cell receptor beta chain is a study of T cells in Graves' hyperthyroidism and ophthalmopathy. RNA transcripts yielded amplified TCR beta CDR3 regions. With the HTBI primer set, the TCR CDR3 went through a first round of RT-PCR. TCRdb fed the multiplex PCR reads into MiXCR, producing one record per CDR3 protein. The table includes around 33,000 distinct CDR3 sequences, roughly 52% detected once. The CDR3 has 21 amino acids. Trimming took 0 bases from V and 1 from J, leaving 27 bases between them. Germline CDR1 and CDR2: MNHEY and SVGAGI. The sequencing sample was made of blood. The V gene is TRBV6-5, the J gene TRBJ1-1; a weak D match, TRBD1 (6 bases). This receptor was identified in a woman aged 45-60 years with Graves' hyperthyroidism that later progressed to Graves' ophthalmopathy. The CDR3 DNA reads as TGTGCCAGCAGTTACTCGAACATGTTTCCCAGGGGCCGGTTCGCGAACACTGAAGCTTTCTTT. It is translated as CASSYSNMFPRGRFANTEAFF.